The clone carrying this TCR beta chain was counted ten times or more. The protocol attached unique molecular identifiers to individual cDNA molecules. TCRdb recomputed calls from the 5' RACE reads with MiXCR, one row per CDR3 protein. Of 37,000 or so distinct CDR3 sequences in the sample, 5.8% were seen once. The record originates from a study of early T cells in non-severe SARS-CoV-2 infection. The V end lost 0 bases, the J end lost 14 bases, and 21 bases lay between the germline ends. Germline CDR1 is LGHDT and CDR2 is YNNKEL (reference sequence). The CDR3 is made up of 15 amino acids. The sequence was obtained from an adult who was a healthcare worker with PCR-confirmed SARS-CoV-2 infection or an uninfected control (not recorded which). The sample taken for sequencing was whole blood. J is TRBJ2-3 and V is TRBV3-1; no firm D call. CDR3 sequence reads: CASSQDSPTYRVPYF. CDR3 bases: TGTGCCAGCAGCCAAGATTCTCCGACGTACCGGGTCCCGTATTTT.